This TCR beta chain was obtained from a study of blood T cell repertoires in COVID-19. Study summary: Collection of acute and convalescent COVID-19 samples took place in the United States, Italy and Spain. Sources were T cells, B-cell-depleted T cells, or PBMCs; the material itself was cDNA or gDNA.

Original handling: Using reference gene primer amplification, nucleated cell counts were estimated. Repertoires were generated with immunoSEQ multiplex PCR, while TCRdb's copy carries only in-frame clones and drops some. That table supplies the V and J calls and clone size; D and trimming were determined from the DNA. This table has 70,000 to 95,000 clones, about 90% appearing once. Germline assignment: CDR1 LGHDT and CDR2 YNNKEL (reference sequence). The CDR3 loop spans 15 amino acids. Trimming left V 3 bases short and J 2 bases short, with 10 bases between. Patients from Seattle were sampled longitudinally, starting during active infection.

The sequenced sample consisted of peripheral blood. The gene calls are TRBV3-1 (or the pseudogene TRBV3-2) and TRBJ2-2, with D possibly being TRBD1 (6 bases). This TCR came from a man aged 50 or older with COVID-19, enrolled during active disease. The CDR3 loop is CASSHGDINTGELFF. CDR3 nucleotides: TGTGCCAGCAGCCATGGGGACATCAACACCGGGGAGCTGTTTTTT.